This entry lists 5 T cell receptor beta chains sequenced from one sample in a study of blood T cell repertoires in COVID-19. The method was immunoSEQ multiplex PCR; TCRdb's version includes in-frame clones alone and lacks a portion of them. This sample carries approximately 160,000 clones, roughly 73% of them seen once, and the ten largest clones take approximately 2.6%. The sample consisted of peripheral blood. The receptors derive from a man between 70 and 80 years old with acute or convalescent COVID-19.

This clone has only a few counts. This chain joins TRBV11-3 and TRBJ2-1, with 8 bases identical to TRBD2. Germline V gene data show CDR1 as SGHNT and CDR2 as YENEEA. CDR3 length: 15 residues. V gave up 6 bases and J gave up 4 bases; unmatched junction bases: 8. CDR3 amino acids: CASRLLADIYNEQFF. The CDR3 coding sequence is TGTGCCAGCAGATTACTAGCGGATATTTACAATGAGCAGTTCTTC.

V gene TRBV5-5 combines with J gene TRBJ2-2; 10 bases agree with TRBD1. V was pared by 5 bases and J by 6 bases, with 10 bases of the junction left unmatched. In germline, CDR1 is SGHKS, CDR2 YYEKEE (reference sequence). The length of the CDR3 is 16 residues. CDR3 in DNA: TGTGCCAGCAGTCGCGTCGGGACAGGGGTTTCCGGGGAGCTGTTTTTT. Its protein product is CASSRVGTGVSGELFF.

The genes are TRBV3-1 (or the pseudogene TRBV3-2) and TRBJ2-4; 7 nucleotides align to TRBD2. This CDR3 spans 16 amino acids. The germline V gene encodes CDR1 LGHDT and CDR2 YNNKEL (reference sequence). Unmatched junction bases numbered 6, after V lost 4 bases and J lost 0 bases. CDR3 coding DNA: TGTGCCAGCAGCCTCCAACGGGGGGTAGCCAAAAACATTCAGTACTTC. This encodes CASSLQRGVAKNIQYF.

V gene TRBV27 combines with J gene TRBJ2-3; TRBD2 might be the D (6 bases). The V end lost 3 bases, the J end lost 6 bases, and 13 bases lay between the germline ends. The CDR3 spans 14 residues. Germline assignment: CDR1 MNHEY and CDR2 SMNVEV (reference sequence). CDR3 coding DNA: TGTGCCAGCAGTTTGGAGGGCTCGGATGATACGCAGTATTTT. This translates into CASSLEGSDDTQYF.

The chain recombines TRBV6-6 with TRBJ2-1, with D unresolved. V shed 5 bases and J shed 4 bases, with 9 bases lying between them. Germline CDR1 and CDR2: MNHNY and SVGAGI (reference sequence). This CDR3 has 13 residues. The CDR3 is CASSRTAYNEQFF. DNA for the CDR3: TGTGCCAGCAGTCGAACTGCATACAATGAGCAGTTCTTC.